Listed below are T cell receptor beta chains from one sample, sequenced in a study of blood T cell repertoires in COVID-19. Sequencing was performed with immunoSEQ multiplex PCR; in TCRdb, only in-frame clones are kept and a portion is missing. This sample has tens of thousands of clones, with 87% found just once. Sample: peripheral blood. These receptors were taken from a man between 45 and 60 years old with active or convalescent COVID-19. The CDR3 runs from the conserved cysteine through the conserved F or W. Clone size appears in some rows only: once, few, many, or a class for an expanded clone.

.,TRBV11-1,CASRVAGTGGFREQFF
once,TRBV5-1,CASSQDREAFF
.,TRBV5-1,CASSDQGSYEQYF
.,TRBV19,CASRRDRGLGGQPQHF
.,TRBV2,CASSEAMNTEAFF
once,TRBV5-5,CASSRGDRQNTGELFF
.,TRBV10-3,CAIRGRTAIDHEQFF
.,TRBV7-2,CASSPPGTGSLFEAFF
.,TRBV28,CASSLFLLGDSNQPQHF
.,TRBV11-2,CASSFTTSGGANTGELFF
.,TRBV2,CASSERGFNSPLHF
.,TRBV5-1,CASSLAGEGAGELFF
.,TRBV19,CASSMAQQETQYF
.,TRBV3-1/TRBV3-2,CASSSVYEQYF
.,TRBV4-1,CASSQLRGEKLFF
.,TRBV27,CASSFSAGAIQPQHF
few,TRBV18,CASSHPTETTGELFF
.,TRBV2,CASISLAGGSETQYF
.,TRBV27,CASSLHQAKETQYF
few,TRBV11-2,CASSDAVLGHSGQFF
.,TRBV25-1,CASSELGKGGETEAFF
.,TRBV7-3,CASSLGGLDTEAFF
.,TRBV6-5,CASSSFDISYGYTF
.,TRBV7-2,CASSQRQVNTEAFF
.,TRBV12-3/TRBV12-4,CASSFGENSPLHF
.,TRBV6-5,CASSPALERGPTQYF
.,TRBV28,CASSLLAEKPDTQYF
once,TRBV6-8,CTKTGVCNEQFF
.,TRBV18,CASSPTGTSLNTGELFF
once,TRBV19,CASREAGPDSPLHF
.,TRBV5-1,CASSTGQVDSPLHF
.,TRBV29-1,CSVIAGSGEAFF
few,TRBV29-1,CSVGGVTDGTEAFF
once,TRBV18,CASSSPGKTTNEKLFF
.,TRBV7-9,CASSLGQRTGELFF
.,TRBV6-5,CASSPGQTYTEAFF
.,TRBV19,CASSYMNMNTGELFF
.,TRBV5-4,CASSLVRTSTDTQYF
.,TRBV5-8,CASSIQGYSNQPQHF
.,TRBV5-1,CASTSGADTEAFF
.,TRBV19,CASRAATNYQPQHF
.,TRBV2,CASRETGTSTQFF
once,TRBV19,CASTPGSGNTQYF
.,TRBV2,CASSEDRHSNQPQHF
.,TRBV6-5,CASSPGTGESGYTF
.,TRBV7-9,CASSKDRGRLEAFF
.,TRBV4-1,CASSQQTGSGANVLTF
.,TRBV5-1,CASSPRQGAAAEQFF
medium-sized,TRBV3-1/TRBV3-2,CASSQEKRTSGRYYEQYF
once,TRBV5-1,CASSLVPGQTNYGYTF
.,TRBV18,CASSPFGSTGDNTDTQYF